This T cell receptor (beta chain) comes out of a study of T cell repertoires in cytomegalovirus infection. Germline values: CDR1 SGDLS, CDR2 YYNGEE. V gave up 0 bases and J gave up 3 bases; unmatched junction bases: 9. The length of the CDR3 is 17 residues. TCRdb recomputed calls from the reads with MiXCR, one row per CDR3 protein. Of 300,000 or so distinct CDR3 sequences in the sample, approximately 25% were seen once. This clonotype was found a few times. Its specificity is not known. This TCR was sampled from a human donor in good health (CMV status not recorded). Some clones in this sample may be carry-over from other donors' samples. The input for sequencing was cultured PBMCs, taken from culture after CMV antigen stimulation. V and J are TRBV9 and TRBJ2-1, with TRBD1 identical over 7 bases. The CDR3 DNA follows: TGTGCCAGCAGCGTAGGCTTGGGGACAGATTTCTACAATGAGCAGTTCTTC. Residues: CASSVGLGTDFYNEQFF.